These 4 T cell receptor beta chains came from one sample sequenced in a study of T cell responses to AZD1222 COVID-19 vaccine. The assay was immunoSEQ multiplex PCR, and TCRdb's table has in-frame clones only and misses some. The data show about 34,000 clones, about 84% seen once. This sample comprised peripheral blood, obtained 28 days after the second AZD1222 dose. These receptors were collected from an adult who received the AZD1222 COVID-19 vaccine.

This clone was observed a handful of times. CDR3 in amino acids: CASSRDTGPGGYGYTF. The CDR3 DNA is TGTGCCAGTAGTAGGGACACGGGACCCGGAGGCTATGGCTACACCTTC. The V call is TRBV19, the J call TRBJ1-2, with D possibly matching TRBD1 (6 bases). The germline gives CDR1 LNHDA, CDR2 SQIVND (reference sequence). This CDR3 is built from 16 residues. V dropped 4 bases and J dropped 4 bases, with 19 bases sitting between them.

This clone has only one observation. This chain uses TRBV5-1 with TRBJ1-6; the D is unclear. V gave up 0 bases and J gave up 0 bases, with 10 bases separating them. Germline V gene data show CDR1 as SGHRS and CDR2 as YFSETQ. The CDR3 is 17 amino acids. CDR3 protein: CASSLVSISSYNSPLHF. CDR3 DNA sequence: TGCGCCAGCAGCTTGGTTTCCATAAGCTCCTATAATTCACCCCTCCACTTT.

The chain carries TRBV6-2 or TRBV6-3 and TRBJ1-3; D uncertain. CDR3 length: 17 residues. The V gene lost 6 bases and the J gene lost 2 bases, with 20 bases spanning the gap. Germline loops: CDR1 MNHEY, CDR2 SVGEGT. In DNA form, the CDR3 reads TGTGCCAGCAGCCACCGTCGCGACGGAACCACTGGAAACACCATATATTTT. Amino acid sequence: CASSHRRDGTTGNTIYF.

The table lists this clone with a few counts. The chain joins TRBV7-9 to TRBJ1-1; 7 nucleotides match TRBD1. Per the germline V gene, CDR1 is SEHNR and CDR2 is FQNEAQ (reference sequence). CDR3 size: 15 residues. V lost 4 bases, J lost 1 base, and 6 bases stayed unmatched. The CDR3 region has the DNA TGTGCCAGCAGCTCGCGCCGGACAGGGAACACTGAAGCTTTCTTT. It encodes CASSSRRTGNTEAFF.